This T cell receptor beta chain was recorded in a study of T cells in localized non-small cell lung cancer. Sequencing was performed with immunoSEQ multiplex PCR; in TCRdb, only in-frame clones are kept and a portion is missing. The top ten hold roughly 27% of the sample, which has tens of thousands of clones, about 91% seen once. To note about this clone: Its antigen is unidentified.

Germline lookup yields CDR1 MNHEY and CDR2 SMNVEV (reference sequence). The CDR3 is 15 amino acids. Trimming took 11 bases from V and 6 from J; bases not matched to a gene: 12. Study-level findings and limits: Appearance in adjacent lung was seen for a median about 59 of the top 100 tumor clones. It was uninvolved adjacent lung that showed the highest T cell clonality, exceeding tumor.

The source was peripheral blood, collected before any cancer treatment. The sequence was obtained from a female donor over 55 with stage I lung adenocarcinoma. The V call is TRBV27, the J call TRBJ2-2; TRBD1 matches 10 bases. The CDR3 region is CAAAQTGGRPGELFF. CDR3 nucleotides: TGTGCCGCAGCCCAGACAGGGGGCCGGCCCGGGGAGCTGTTTTTT.